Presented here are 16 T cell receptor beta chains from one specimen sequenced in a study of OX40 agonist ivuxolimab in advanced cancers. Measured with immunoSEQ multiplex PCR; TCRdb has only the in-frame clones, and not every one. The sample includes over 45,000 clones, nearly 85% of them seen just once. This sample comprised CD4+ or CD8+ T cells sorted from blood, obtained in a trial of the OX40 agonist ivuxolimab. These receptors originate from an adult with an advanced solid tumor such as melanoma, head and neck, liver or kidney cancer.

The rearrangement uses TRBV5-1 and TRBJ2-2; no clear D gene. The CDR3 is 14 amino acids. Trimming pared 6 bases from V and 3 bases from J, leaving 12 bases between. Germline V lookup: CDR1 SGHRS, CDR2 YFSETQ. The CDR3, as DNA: TGCGCCAGCATCGGCCAGATAGACACCGGGGAGCTGTTTTTT. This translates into CASIGQIDTGELFF.

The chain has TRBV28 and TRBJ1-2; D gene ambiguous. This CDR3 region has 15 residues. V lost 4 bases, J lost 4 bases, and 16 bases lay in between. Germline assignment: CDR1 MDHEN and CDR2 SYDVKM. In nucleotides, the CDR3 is TGTGCCAGCAGTTCCCCGGTGAGGGTAGGCTATGGCTACACCTTC. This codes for CASSSPVRVGYGYTF.

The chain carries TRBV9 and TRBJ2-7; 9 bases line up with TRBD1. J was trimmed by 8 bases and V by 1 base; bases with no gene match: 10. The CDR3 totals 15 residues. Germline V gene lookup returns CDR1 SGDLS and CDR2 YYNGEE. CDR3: CASSVYGTGNSKQYF. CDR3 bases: TGTGCCAGCAGCGTATATGGGACAGGGAATTCGAAGCAGTACTTC.

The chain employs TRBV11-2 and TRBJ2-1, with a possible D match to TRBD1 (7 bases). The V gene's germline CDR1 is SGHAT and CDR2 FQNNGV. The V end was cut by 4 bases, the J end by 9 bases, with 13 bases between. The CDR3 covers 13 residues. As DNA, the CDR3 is TGTGCCAGCAGCTCCCAGGGGGGAGGTGAGCAGTTCTTC. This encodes CASSSQGGGEQFF.

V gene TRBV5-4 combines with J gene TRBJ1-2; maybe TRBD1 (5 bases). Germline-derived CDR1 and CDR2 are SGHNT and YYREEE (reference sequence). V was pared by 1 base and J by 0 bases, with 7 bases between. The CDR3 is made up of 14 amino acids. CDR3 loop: CASSLQGTNYGYTF. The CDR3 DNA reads TGTGCCAGCAGCTTGCAGGGCACTAACTATGGCTACACCTTC.

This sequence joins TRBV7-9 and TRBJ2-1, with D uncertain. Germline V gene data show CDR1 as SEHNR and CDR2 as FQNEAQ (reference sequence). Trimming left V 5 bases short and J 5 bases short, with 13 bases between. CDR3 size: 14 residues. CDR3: CASSPRTRDNEQFF. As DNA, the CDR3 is TGTGCCAGCAGCCCCCGAACCCGGGACAATGAGCAGTTCTTC.

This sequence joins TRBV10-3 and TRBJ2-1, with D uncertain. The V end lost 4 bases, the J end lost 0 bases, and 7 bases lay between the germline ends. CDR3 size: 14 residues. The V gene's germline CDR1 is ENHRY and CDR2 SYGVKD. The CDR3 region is CAISGASSYNEQFF. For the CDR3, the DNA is TGTGCCATCAGTGGGGCCAGCTCCTACAATGAGCAGTTCTTC.

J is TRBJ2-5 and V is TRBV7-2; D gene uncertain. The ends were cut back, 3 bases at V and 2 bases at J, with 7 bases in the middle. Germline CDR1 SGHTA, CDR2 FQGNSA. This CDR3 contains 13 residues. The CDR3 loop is CASSFLIQETQYF. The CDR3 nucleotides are TGTGCCAGCAGCTTCTTAATACAAGAGACCCAGTACTTC.

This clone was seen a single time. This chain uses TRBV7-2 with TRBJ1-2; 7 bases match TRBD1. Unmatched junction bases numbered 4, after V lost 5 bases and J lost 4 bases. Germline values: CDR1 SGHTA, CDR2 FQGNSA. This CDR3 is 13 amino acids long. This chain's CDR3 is CASSRTGFYGYTF. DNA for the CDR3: TGTGCCAGCAGCCGGACAGGCTTCTATGGCTACACCTTC.

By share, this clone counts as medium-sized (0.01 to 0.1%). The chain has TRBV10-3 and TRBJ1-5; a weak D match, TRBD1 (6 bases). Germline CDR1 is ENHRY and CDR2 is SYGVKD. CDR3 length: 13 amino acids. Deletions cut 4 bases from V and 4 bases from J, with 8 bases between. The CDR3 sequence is CAISVTGNQPQHF. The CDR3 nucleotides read TGTGCCATCAGTGTTACAGGGAATCAGCCCCAGCATTTT.

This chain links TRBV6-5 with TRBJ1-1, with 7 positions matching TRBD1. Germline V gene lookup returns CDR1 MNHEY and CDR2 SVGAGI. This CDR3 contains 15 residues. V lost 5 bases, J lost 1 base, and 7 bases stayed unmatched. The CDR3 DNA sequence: TGTGCCAGCAGTAGACAGGGACAGACGAACACTGAAGCTTTCTTT. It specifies CASSRQGQTNTEAFF.

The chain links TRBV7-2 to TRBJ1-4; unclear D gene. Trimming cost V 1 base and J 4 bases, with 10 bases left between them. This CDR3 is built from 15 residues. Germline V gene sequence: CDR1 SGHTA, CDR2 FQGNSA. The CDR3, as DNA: TGTGCCAGCAGCTTAGTTGCAGACTATAATGAAAAACTGTTTTTT. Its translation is CASSLVADYNEKLFF.

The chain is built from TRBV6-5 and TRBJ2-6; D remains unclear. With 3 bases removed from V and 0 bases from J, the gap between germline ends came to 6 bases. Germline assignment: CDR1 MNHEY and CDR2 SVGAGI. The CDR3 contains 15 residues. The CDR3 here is CASSYVRSGANVLTF. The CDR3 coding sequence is TGTGCCAGCAGTTATGTACGCTCTGGGGCCAACGTCCTGACTTTC.

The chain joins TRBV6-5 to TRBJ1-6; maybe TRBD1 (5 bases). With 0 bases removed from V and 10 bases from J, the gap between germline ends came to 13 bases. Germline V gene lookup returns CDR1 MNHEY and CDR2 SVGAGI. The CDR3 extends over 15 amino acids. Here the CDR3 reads CASSYSGRGDSPLHF. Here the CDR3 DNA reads TGTGCCAGCAGTTACTCGGGGAGGGGAGACTCACCCCTCCACTTT.

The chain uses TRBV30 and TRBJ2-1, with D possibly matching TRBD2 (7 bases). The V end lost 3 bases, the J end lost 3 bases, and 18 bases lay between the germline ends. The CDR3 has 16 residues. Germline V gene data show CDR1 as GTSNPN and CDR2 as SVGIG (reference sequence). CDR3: CAWRIRGGGDYNEQFF. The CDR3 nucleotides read TGTGCCTGGAGAATCCGCGGCGGGGGCGACTACAATGAGCAGTTCTTC.

The CDR3 spells CASSQDRETQYF. DNA of the CDR3: TGCGCCAGCAGCCAAGACAGAGAGACCCAGTACTTC. The chain links TRBV4-3 to TRBJ2-5; D is undetermined. The CDR3 has 12 amino acids. Germline V lookup: CDR1 LGHNA, CDR2 YSLEER. Trimming took off 0 bases at V and 4 bases at J, with 3 bases between the two ends.